Presented here are 5 T cell receptor beta chains from one specimen sequenced in a study of CD8+CD57+ T cells in acquired aplastic anemia. In patients chosen for sequencing, flow cytometry had shown CD8+CD57+ cell expansion. Genomic DNA was employed as the template in profiling TCR beta VDJ and CDR3. TCRdb re-called the reads through MiXCR, storing one row per CDR3 protein. The table has 300,000 or so distinct CDR3 sequences, approximately 57% seen once. The specimen sequenced was sorted CD4+, CD8+, or CD8+CD57+ T cells (not recorded which) from PBMCs. All receptors come from a human donor with aplastic anemia.

The V gene is TRBV20-1, the J gene TRBJ2-1; no reliable D call. The CDR3 loop spans 19 amino acids. Per germline, CDR1 DFQATT and CDR2 SNEGSKA (reference sequence). Trimming shortened V by 3 bases and J by 0 bases, and 24 bases separated the two germline ends. CDR3 DNA sequence: TGCAGTGCTAGTCCCGGGCCGAGGCCAAATCGGAGCTCCTACAATGAGCAGTTCTTC. As protein: CSASPGPRPNRSSYNEQFF.

This clonotype was counted many times. The V gene is TRBV20-1, the J gene TRBJ2-5; TRBD1 matches 10 bases. V dropped 5 bases and J dropped 3; count of bases not matched to a gene: 6. There are 14 residues in the CDR3. Looked up from germline, CDR1 is DFQATT and CDR2 is SNEGSKA (reference sequence). For the CDR3, the DNA is TGCAGTGCTGCGTCGGGGACAGGGGAAGAGACCCAGTACTTC. It codes for CSAASGTGEETQYF.

This rearrangement joins TRBV24-1 to TRBJ2-1; D perhaps matches TRBD1 (5 bases). Germline CDR1 reads KGHDR; CDR2 reads SFDVKD. V was trimmed by 4 bases and J by 8 bases, leaving 14 bases between them. This CDR3 is built from 14 residues. The CDR3 DNA reads TGTGCCACCAGTGAGATAGGAACCAGGGATGAGCAGTTCTTC. Its translation is CATSEIGTRDEQFF.

The chain carries TRBV20-1 and TRBJ1-6; possible D gene TRBD1, 6 bases. Trimming removed 5 bases at V and 7 bases at J, with 15 bases between. Germline V CDR1 and CDR2: DFQATT, SNEGSKA (reference sequence). The CDR3 is made up of 14 amino acids. The CDR3 loop is CSASSTGTNSPLHF. CDR3 DNA: TGCAGTGCTTCGTCCACGGGGACAAATTCACCCCTCCACTTT.

The chain uses TRBV19 and TRBJ1-5, with 7 bases aligning to TRBD1. The germline gives CDR1 LNHDA, CDR2 SQIVND (reference sequence). The CDR3 has 14 residues. Trimming cost V 10 bases and J 3 bases; bases outside gene matches: 9. The CDR3 coding sequence is TGTGCCACCCTAGACAGGGTGAACAATCAGCCCCAGCATTTT. It yields the protein CATLDRVNNQPQHF.